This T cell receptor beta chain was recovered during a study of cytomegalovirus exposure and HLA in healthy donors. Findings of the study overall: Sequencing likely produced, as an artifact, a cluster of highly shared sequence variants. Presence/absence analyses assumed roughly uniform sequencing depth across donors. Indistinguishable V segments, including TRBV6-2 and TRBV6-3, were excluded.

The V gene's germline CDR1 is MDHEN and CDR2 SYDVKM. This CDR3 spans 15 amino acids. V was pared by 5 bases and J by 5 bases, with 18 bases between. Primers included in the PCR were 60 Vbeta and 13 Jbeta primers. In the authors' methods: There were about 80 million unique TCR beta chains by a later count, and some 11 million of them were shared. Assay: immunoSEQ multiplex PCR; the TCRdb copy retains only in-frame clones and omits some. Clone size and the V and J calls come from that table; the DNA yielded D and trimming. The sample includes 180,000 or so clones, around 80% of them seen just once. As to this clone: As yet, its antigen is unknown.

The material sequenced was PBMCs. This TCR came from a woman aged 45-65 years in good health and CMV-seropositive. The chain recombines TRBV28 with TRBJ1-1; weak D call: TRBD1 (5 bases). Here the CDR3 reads CASSTLRGLRTEAFF. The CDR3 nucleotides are TGTGCCAGCAGTACCCTAAGGGGCTTGAGGACTGAAGCTTTCTTT.